What follows describes a single TCR beta chain. What it binds is unknown. Every isolated RNA sample was fully reverse transcribed, so sequencing captured expressed TCRB transcripts. The repertoire was sequenced with immunoSEQ multiplex PCR; TCRdb's copy has only in-frame clones and lacks some. The sample has around 250,000 clones; roughly 30% are singletons. This sample is drawn from a study of beta chain features in type 1 diabetes. Study-level information: All samples yielded some 110 million examined sorted cells.

The ends lost 7 bases at V and 8 bases at J; junction bases unmatched: 10. Germline assignment: CDR1 SGHRS and CDR2 YFSETQ. The CDR3 spans 14 residues. The authors sorted CD4+ naive, central memory, regulatory and stem cell-like memory cells via CD45RO/CCR7/CD25/CD127/CD95/CD27. Broader study findings: It was among patients, rather than healthy donors, that naive, central memory and Treg TCRB repertoires appeared more similar. Shortening that was moderate but significant affected the TCRB CDR3s of Type 1 diabetes patients in all four CD4+ subsets.

Sequences were obtained from central memory CD4+ T cells from blood. The clonotype originates from a man aged 30 to 39 in good health. J is TRBJ1-4 and V is TRBV5-1; 8 nucleotides agree with TRBD1. The CDR3 sequence: CASALQGAEEKLFF. The CDR3, as DNA: TGCGCCAGCGCCCTCCAGGGGGCTGAAGAAAAACTGTTTTTT. The variable domain in full, with the rest retrieved from reference TRBV5-1 and TRBJ1-4, is KAGVTQTPRYLIKTRGQQVTLSCSPISGHRSVSWYQQTPGQGLQFLFEYFSETQRNKGNFPGRFSGRQFSNSRSEMNVSTLELGDSALYLCASALQGAEEKLFFGSGTQLSVL.